A single sample is the source of the 21 T cell receptor beta chains below, sequenced in a study of control samples from healthy donors and cancer patients. Using immunoSEQ multiplex PCR, the repertoire was profiled, and TCRdb retains in-frame clones only, with some absent. The profile shows approximately 84,000 clones, 91% of them singletons. Sequencing input: blood. The receptor set was obtained from a man aged 25 to 40 in good health.

This chain joins TRBV7-8 and TRBJ2-5; the D is unclear. V dropped 6 bases and J dropped 1 base, with 12 bases sitting between them. The CDR3 spans 14 residues. The germline V gene encodes CDR1 SGHVS and CDR2 FQNEAQ. The CDR3 sequence is CASSLRRVQETQYF. The CDR3, as DNA: TGTGCCAGCAGTCTCAGACGGGTCCAAGAGACCCAGTACTTC.

The chain recombines TRBV7-9 with TRBJ2-1; 8 bases line up with TRBD2. CDR1 is SEHNR, CDR2 FQNEAQ, per germline (reference sequence). V dropped 5 bases and J dropped 0; count of bases not matched to a gene: 9. The CDR3 is 17 residues long. The CDR3 protein is CASSPQGAGGSYNEQFF. CDR3 bases: TGTGCCAGCAGCCCCCAAGGGGCGGGAGGCTCCTACAATGAGCAGTTCTTC.

The rearrangement links TRBV9 to TRBJ1-1; a weak D match, TRBD1 (6 bases). This CDR3 contains 16 residues. Germline V CDR1 and CDR2: SGDLS, YYNGEE. V was cut by 2 bases and J by 1 base, with 15 bases left in between. The CDR3 nucleotides are TGTGCCAGCAGCGTCCTCCCACAGGGTTCGAACACTGAAGCTTTCTTT. Encoded protein: CASSVLPQGSNTEAFF.

V is TRBV28 and J is TRBJ2-7; 8 bases map to TRBD1. The CDR3 covers 15 residues. Germline V gene lookup returns CDR1 MDHEN and CDR2 SYDVKM. V shed 6 bases, J shed 0 bases, and the junction held 7 bases outside the gene matches. In DNA form, the CDR3 reads TGTGCCAGCAGCCTCCCACAGGGGGGCTCCTACGAGCAGTACTTC. Its translation is CASSLPQGGSYEQYF.

The chain has TRBV7-9 and TRBJ2-2, with 10 bases identical to TRBD2. There are 14 residues in the CDR3. Losses at the gene ends were 7 bases for V and 5 bases for J; bases not matched to a gene: 4. Per germline, CDR1 SEHNR and CDR2 FQNEAQ (reference sequence). The CDR3 DNA reads as TGTGCCAGCACCTGGACTAGCGGTACCGGGGAGCTGTTTTTT. This sequence encodes CASTWTSGTGELFF.

V gene TRBV18 combines with J gene TRBJ2-7, with TRBD2 matching over 8 bases. The CDR3 runs 16 residues. Germline assignment: CDR1 KGHSH and CDR2 LQKENI. The V segment lost 2 bases and the J segment 0 bases; nucleotides outside the gene matches: 6. The CDR3 nucleotides are TGTGCCAGCTCACCATATGTCAGCGGGAGCTCCTACGAGCAGTACTTC. Amino acid sequence: CASSPYVSGSSYEQYF.

The chain recombines TRBV11-3 with TRBJ2-3; the D gene is possibly TRBD1 (6 bases). The V gene lost 0 bases and the J gene lost 6 bases, with 13 bases spanning the gap. The length of the CDR3 is 15 residues. Germline V gene sequence: CDR1 SGHNT, CDR2 YENEEA. CDR3 in amino acids: CASSLDLGGADTQYF. The CDR3 nucleotides read TGTGCCAGCAGCTTAGATCTTGGGGGCGCGGATACGCAGTATTTT.

The rearrangement links TRBV3-1 (or the pseudogene TRBV3-2) to TRBJ1-5; no clear D gene. CDR3 size: 12 residues. Trimming shortened V by 4 bases and J by 4 bases, and 5 bases separated the two germline ends. Germline CDR1 LGHDT, CDR2 YNNKEL (reference sequence). The CDR3 protein is CASSRVNQPQHF. CDR3 bases: TGTGCCAGCAGCCGAGTTAATCAGCCCCAGCATTTT.

The CDR3 is CASSEALVVYEQYF. The CDR3 DNA sequence: TGTGCCAGCAGTGAAGCCTTGGTGGTTTACGAGCAGTACTTC. The gene calls are TRBV6-1 and TRBJ2-7; D is unclear. The germline V gene has CDR1 MNHNS and CDR2 SASEGT. The CDR3 sequence is 14 residues long. V lost 0 bases, J lost 4 bases, and 10 bases lay in between.

The chain employs TRBV6-5 and TRBJ2-5; 8 bases map to TRBD2. The V and J ends lost 6 bases and 5 bases, in that order; junction bases with no gene match: 5. CDR1 and CDR2 from the germline V gene are MNHEY and SVGAGI. This CDR3 is 13 amino acids long. The CDR3 region is CASRGGLGETQYF. In DNA form, the CDR3 reads TGTGCCAGCAGGGGGGGACTAGGGGAGACCCAGTACTTC.

V usage is TRBV7-7 and J usage is TRBJ2-7, with TRBD1 matching 9 bases. The CDR3 runs 15 residues. V trimming: 5 bases; J trimming: 0 bases; junction bases outside the gene matches: 5. Germline V CDR1 and CDR2: SSHAT, FNYEAQ (reference sequence). The CDR3, as DNA: TGTGCCAGCAGCCGCGGGACAGGGACCTCCTACGAGCAGTACTTC. It is translated as CASSRGTGTSYEQYF.

This chain connects TRBV2 to TRBJ2-7, with 8 positions matching TRBD1. The CDR3 is 14 amino acids. The V segment lost 4 bases and the J segment 3 bases; nucleotides outside the gene matches: 5. Germline CDR1 reads SNHLY; CDR2 reads FYNNEI. CDR3 in DNA: TGTGCCAGCAGTGGGGGAACAGGGGGCTACGAGCAGTACTTC. Its protein is CASSGGTGGYEQYF.

The table lists this clone with a few counts. V usage is TRBV9 and J usage is TRBJ1-3; the D is unclear. Germline V CDR1 and CDR2: SGDLS, YYNGEE. Trimming left V 5 bases short and J 0 bases short, with 18 bases between. The CDR3 has 17 residues. CDR3 in DNA: TGTGCCAGCAGTCCCGGCGGCAGGTTTCTCTCTGGAAACACCATATATTTT. Protein product: CASSPGGRFLSGNTIYF.

The rearrangement uses TRBV27 and TRBJ2-5; D is possibly TRBD1 (5 bases). Trimming took 6 bases from V and 5 from J, leaving 22 bases between them. The CDR3 sequence is 16 residues long. CDR1 MNHEY and CDR2 SMNVEV come from the germline V gene (reference sequence). The CDR3 DNA reads as TGTGCCAGCAGAGCATTCGCAGGCAGGGTGACGGAGACCCAGTACTTC. Protein: CASRAFAGRVTETQYF.

The V gene is TRBV9, the J gene TRBJ2-1; D ambiguous. Germline V lookup: CDR1 SGDLS, CDR2 YYNGEE. V shed 0 bases and J shed 9 bases, with 19 bases lying between them. This CDR3 spans 16 amino acids. CDR3 loop: CASSVAVTLSHSEQFF. The CDR3 DNA reads as TGTGCCAGCAGCGTAGCAGTGACGCTTAGCCACAGTGAGCAGTTCTTC.

This sequence joins TRBV7-9 and TRBJ1-1, with D unclear. Trimming shortened V by 6 bases and J by 1 base, and 9 bases separated the two germline ends. The CDR3 is 13 residues long. The V gene's germline CDR1 is SEHNR and CDR2 FQNEAQ (reference sequence). CDR3 DNA: TGTGCCAGCAGTTGGAACCCGAACACTGAAGCTTTCTTT. This translates into CASSWNPNTEAFF.

V and J are TRBV3-1 (or the pseudogene TRBV3-2) and TRBJ1-3; unclear D gene. The germline V gene encodes CDR1 LGHDT and CDR2 YNNKEL (reference sequence). Deletions cut 4 bases from V and 4 bases from J, with 5 bases between. This CDR3 region has 12 residues. The CDR3 here is CASSPSGNTIYF. The CDR3 DNA reads as TGTGCCAGCAGCCCGAGCGGAAACACCATATATTTT.

This clone was picked up one time. The chain has TRBV9 and TRBJ1-1, with D perhaps TRBD1 (5 bases). CDR3 length equals 15 residues. The V end lost 0 bases, the J end lost 4 bases, and 13 bases lay between the germline ends. Germline loops: CDR1 SGDLS, CDR2 YYNGEE. Written as DNA, the CDR3 is TGTGCCAGCAGCGTAGATGGGGGGAGTGGCACTGAAGCTTTCTTT. It yields the protein CASSVDGGSGTEAFF.

The rearrangement joins TRBV28 to TRBJ2-7; TRBD1 aligns across 7 bases. The germline gives CDR1 MDHEN, CDR2 SYDVKM. Trimming removed 7 bases from V and 3 bases from J; junction bases left unmatched: 9. The CDR3 covers 14 residues. The CDR3 protein is CASTSTGVGYEQYF. The CDR3 DNA reads as TGTGCCAGCACCTCCACAGGGGTTGGCTACGAGCAGTACTTC.

This clone was found once. The CDR3 here is CASSLLRDRYNEQFF. As DNA, the CDR3 is TGTGCCAGCAGCTTATTGAGGGACAGATACAATGAGCAGTTCTTC. The chain has TRBV7-9 and TRBJ2-1, with 7 bases aligning to TRBD1. The CDR3 is made up of 15 amino acids. CDR1 is SEHNR, CDR2 FQNEAQ, per germline (reference sequence). The trim removed 2 bases at V and 4 bases at J, leaving 5 bases unmatched. Full variable domain (outside the CDR3, taken from reference TRBV7-9 and TRBJ2-1): DTGVSQNPRHKITKRGQNVTFRCDPISEHNRLYWYRQTLGQGPEFLTYFQNEAQLEKSRLLSDRFSAERPKGSFSTLEIQRTEQGDSAMYLCASSLLRDRYNEQFFGPGTRLTVL.

The chain recombines TRBV7-2 with TRBJ2-2; no reliable D call. Germline CDR1 is SGHTA and CDR2 is FQGNSA. Between the trimmed V and J ends, which lost 5 bases and 1 base, there was a span of 8 bases. This CDR3 is 14 amino acids long. The CDR3 loop is CASSIFRNTGELFF. DNA of the CDR3: TGTGCCAGCAGCATCTTTAGGAACACCGGGGAGCTGTTTTTT.